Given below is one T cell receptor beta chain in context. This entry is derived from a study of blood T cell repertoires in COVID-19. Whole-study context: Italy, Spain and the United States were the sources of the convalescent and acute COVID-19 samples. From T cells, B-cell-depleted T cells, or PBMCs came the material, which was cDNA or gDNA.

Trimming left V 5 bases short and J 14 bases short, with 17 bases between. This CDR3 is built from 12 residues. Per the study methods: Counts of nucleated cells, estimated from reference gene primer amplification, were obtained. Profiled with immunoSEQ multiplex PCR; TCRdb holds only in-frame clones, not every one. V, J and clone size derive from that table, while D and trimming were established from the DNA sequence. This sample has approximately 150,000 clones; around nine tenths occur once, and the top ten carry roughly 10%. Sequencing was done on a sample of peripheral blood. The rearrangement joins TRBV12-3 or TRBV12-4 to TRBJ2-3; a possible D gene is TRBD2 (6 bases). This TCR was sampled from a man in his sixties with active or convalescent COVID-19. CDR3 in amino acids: CASSPESGSPYF. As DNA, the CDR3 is TGTGCCAGCAGTCCGGAGTCCGGGAGTCCGTATTTT.